Listed below are T cell receptor beta chains from one sample, sequenced in a study of T cells after posttransplantation cyclophosphamide. TCRdb's copy holds only in-frame clones and misses some; the assay was immunoSEQ multiplex PCR. The sample lists about 4,300 clones, 75% to 80% occurring once. The specimen comprised PBMCs, sampled 29 days after a stem cell transplant with posttransplant cyclophosphamide. The receptors were sampled from a male patient in his 50s who received an allogeneic stem cell transplant from an unrelated donor, was CMV-positive, and had acute GVHD only. The graft donor may be the source of some T cells. Each CDR3 is given with its conserved first and last residue. D genes are given only for firm matches. Clone sizes are given selectively: once, few, many, or a class where the clone is expanded.

>-|TRBD1|TRBV5-1|TRBJ2-7
TGCGCCAGCAGTACGGGACAGGGGGTTGGAGACGAGCAGTACTTC
CASSTGQGVGDEQYF
>few|TRBD1|TRBV4-2|TRBJ2-4
TGTGCCAGCAGCTTCCTCTCAGGGGGCAAAAACATTCAGTACTTC
CASSFLSGGKNIQYF
>once|TRBD1|TRBV7-8|TRBJ1-3
TGTGCCAGCAGCCCAGGGGGACAGGGTTTGGGCGGAAACACCATATATTTT
CASSPGGQGLGGNTIYF
>-|-|TRBV4-2|TRBJ1-2
TGTGCCAGCAGCCAAGGTCTCAGGGAAGGGTCGCCTGGCTACACCTTC
CASSQGLREGSPGYTF
>-|-|TRBV27|TRBJ2-2
TGTGCCAGCAGTTTGACACAGAACACCGGGGAGCTGTTTTTT
CASSLTQNTGELFF
>-|-|TRBV5-1|TRBJ1-3
TGCGCCAGCCCCTTGGAGCGTAGGCAGGGCCGAAACACCATATATTTT
CASPLERRQGRNTIYF
>hyperexpanded|-|TRBV4-2|TRBJ2-1
TGTGCCAGCAGCCAAGATCTGACAGGCTTTAACAATGAGCAGTTCTTC
CASSQDLTGFNNEQFF
>-|TRBD2|TRBV5-1|TRBJ2-7
TGCGCCAGCAGCGTGACTAGCGGGAACTCCTACGAGCAGTACTTC
CASSVTSGNSYEQYF
>-|-|TRBV11-2|TRBJ2-3
TGTGCCAGCAGCTTAGGGTTCGCGGCGGATACGCAGTATTTT
CASSLGFAADTQYF
>few|TRBD2|TRBV5-1|TRBJ2-1
TGCGCCAGCAGCTTCAGGTATCTAGTGGCGGGAGGGAGGTACAGTGAGCAGTTCTTC
CASSFRYLVAGGRYSEQFF
>-|-|TRBV4-1|TRBJ2-7
TGCGCCAGCAGCCAAGCACCGGGGGATAGGTACGAGCAGTACTTC
CASSQAPGDRYEQYF
>-|-|TRBV18|TRBJ1-5
TGTGCCAGCTCACCGGGACAAGACAATCAGCCCCAGCATTTT
CASSPGQDNQPQHF
>-|-|TRBV7-2|TRBJ2-5
TGTGCCAGCAGTGTGCAGGGGATAGGGGAGACCCAGTACTTC
CASSVQGIGETQYF
>-|-|TRBV28|TRBJ1-5
TGTGCCAGCAGTTTACGGCAGGGTAGCAATCAGCCCCAGCATTTT
CASSLRQGSNQPQHF
>once|TRBD2|TRBV28|TRBJ2-1
TGTGCCAGCAGTTTAAACCTACTAGCGGGACCCAACCCGCAGTTCTTC
CASSLNLLAGPNPQFF
>-|-|TRBV28|TRBJ1-1
TGTGCCAGCAGGGGAACAGGGCCGCACACTGAAGCTTTCTTT
CASRGTGPHTEAFF
>few|-|TRBV6-1|TRBJ2-3
TGTGCCAGCAGTGTCCGAGCTGGGGGGGCGGCAGATACGCAGTATTTT
CASSVRAGGAADTQYF
>-|-|TRBV28|TRBJ2-1
TGTGCCAGCAGTATTAGCGGCAGCGAATTCTTC
CASSISGSEFF
>once|-|TRBV6-1|TRBJ1-1
TGTGCCAGCAGTGAAACCTCACCGGTAGCTTTCTTT
CASSETSPVAFF
>few|-|TRBV27|TRBJ1-4
TGTGCCAGCAGTTTAACCGTCAATAACAACGAAAAACTGTTTTTT
CASSLTVNNNEKLFF
>-|-|TRBV10-3|TRBJ2-5
TGTGCCATCAGTGTACAATTGCAAGAGACCCAGTACTTC
CAISVQLQETQYF
>once|TRBD1|TRBV7-2|TRBJ1-4
TGTGCCAGCAGCTACAGGGGGAGAGCTAATGAAAAACTGTTTTTT
CASSYRGRANEKLFF
>-|TRBD1|TRBV27|TRBJ2-5
TGTGCCAGCAGTGTACAGGGGGCTGAGACCCAGTACTTC
CASSVQGAETQYF
>-|-|TRBV4-1|TRBJ1-5
TGCGCCAGCAGCCAAGATATTAGGGCAGGGGCCCTTAATCAGCCCCAGCATTTT
CASSQDIRAGALNQPQHF
>-|TRBD1|TRBV27|TRBJ1-2
TGTGCCAGCAGTTTAGGGACAGCCTATGGCTACACCTTC
CASSLGTAYGYTF
>few|TRBD2|TRBV11-1|TRBJ2-5
TGTGCCAGCAGCTCCAGACTAGCGGACCAAGAGACCCAGTACTTC
CASSSRLADQETQYF